This T cell receptor (beta chain) was obtained from a study of neoadjuvant anti-PD-1 for oral cavity cancer. Germline V lookup: CDR1 SGHRS, CDR2 YFSETQ. Losses at the gene ends were 0 bases for V and 8 bases for J; bases not matched to a gene: 6. This CDR3 is 15 amino acids long. Sequencing used immunoSEQ multiplex PCR; TCRdb keeps in-frame clones, though not all of them. The top ten hold 3.4% of the sample, which has about 72,000 clones, about four fifths seen once. The material sequenced was PBMCs, taken before nivolumab (anti-PD-1) treatment. This TCR came from a person between 40 and 85 years old with oral cavity squamous cell carcinoma. The chain is built from TRBV5-1 and TRBJ2-1, with TRBD2 identical over 9 bases. CDR3 sequence (DNA): TGCGCCAGCAGCTTGGTAGCGGGGGTTATCTATGAGCAGTTCTTC. This encodes CASSLVAGVIYEQFF.